These 4 T cell receptor beta chains came from one sample sequenced in a study of Graves' ophthalmopathy and Graves' hyperthyroidism. As the template, RNA transcripts were used to amplify TCR beta CDR3 regions. In the first round, RT-PCR was carried out with HTBI primers, and a multiplex PCR formed the second round. One entry per CDR3 protein, called by TCRdb with MiXCR from the multiplex PCR reads. The sample contains 150,000 to 200,000 distinct CDR3 sequences, just under 40% of which appear only once. Sequencing input: peripheral blood. Receptors were obtained from a man younger than 45 with Graves' ophthalmopathy.

The J gene is TRBJ2-5, the V gene TRBV28, with D possibly called TRBD1 or TRBD2 (5 bases each). The CDR3 extends over 14 amino acids. Germline CDR1 MDHEN, CDR2 SYDVKM. V shed 5 bases and J shed 4 bases, with 14 bases lying between them. This chain's CDR3 is CASSPAGTSETQYF. CDR3 DNA: TGTGCCAGCAGTCCCGCCGGGACCTCAGAGACCCAGTACTTC.

Many counts were recorded for this clonotype. This chain uses TRBV10-3 with TRBJ2-7, with 9 bases that match TRBD1. Looked up from germline, CDR1 is ENHRY and CDR2 is SYGVKD. Trimming removed 0 bases from V and 3 bases from J; junction bases left unmatched: 12. CDR3 length: 18 amino acids. The CDR3 DNA is TGTGCCATCAGTGAGTCACAGGGGGCGATAGAAGCGGTCTACGAGCAGTACTTC. Translating gives CAISESQGAIEAVYEQYF.

This clonotype was seen at least ten times. CDR3 protein: CATLGELGIQYF. CDR3 DNA: TGTGCCACCCTCGGGGAGTTGGGCATTCAGTACTTC. The chain recombines TRBV6-2 or TRBV6-3 with TRBJ2-4, with a possible D match to TRBD2 (5 bases). CDR3 size: 12 residues. From germline, CDR1 is MNHEY and CDR2 SVGEGT. Trimming removed 10 bases at V and 9 bases at J, with 16 bases between.

The chain combines TRBV7-2 with TRBJ2-7, with D maybe TRBD2 (5 bases). CDR3 size: 14 residues. With 1 base removed from V and 2 bases from J, the gap between germline ends came to 9 bases. Germline V CDR1 and CDR2: SGHTA, FQGNSA. Here the CDR3 DNA reads TGTGCCAGCAGCTTAGAGAGGGCCGCCTACGAGCAGTACTTC. Its protein is CASSLERAAYEQYF.